Presented here are 25 T cell receptor beta chains from one specimen sequenced in a study of blood T cell repertoires in COVID-19. TCRdb's copy holds only in-frame clones and misses some; the assay was immunoSEQ multiplex PCR. Among about 500,000 clones, roughly 91% were seen once, and the ten largest hold roughly 7.4%. The sequenced sample was peripheral blood. The receptors originated from a woman between 50 and 59 years old with COVID-19, enrolled during active disease.

The J gene is TRBJ2-1, the V gene TRBV3-1 (or the pseudogene TRBV3-2); unclear D gene. The germline V gene encodes CDR1 LGHDT and CDR2 YNNKEL (reference sequence). Trimming took off 1 base at V and 6 bases at J, with 10 bases between the two ends. The CDR3 length is 14 residues. This chain's CDR3 is CASSQAASPNEQFF. Here the CDR3 DNA reads TGTGCCAGCAGCCAAGCGGCTAGTCCCAATGAGCAGTTCTTC.

This clone occurred many times. The rearrangement joins TRBV6-1 to TRBJ2-1; TRBD1 agrees at 8 bases. Germline V CDR1 and CDR2: MNHNS, SASEGT. This CDR3 contains 14 residues. V shed 2 bases, J shed 5 bases, and the junction held 2 bases outside the gene matches. The CDR3 bases are TGTGCCAGCAGTGAACAGGGGGCGGACAATGAGCAGTTCTTC. Amino acid sequence: CASSEQGADNEQFF.

This chain links TRBV28 with TRBJ1-2, with 10 bases aligning to TRBD1. This CDR3 contains 17 residues. Germline values: CDR1 MDHEN, CDR2 SYDVKM. Germline trimming cut 3 bases from V and 4 bases from J; bases unmatched to any gene: 11. The CDR3 coding sequence is TGTGCCAGCAGTTTCCCAAACCGGGGACAGGGGTCCTATGGCTACACCTTC. This translates into CASSFPNRGQGSYGYTF.

The chain recombines TRBV30 with TRBJ1-2; 10 bases match TRBD1. CDR3 length equals 14 residues. The V segment lost 2 bases and the J segment 6 bases; nucleotides outside the gene matches: 6. Germline V gene lookup returns CDR1 GTSNPN and CDR2 SVGIG (reference sequence). The CDR3 DNA sequence: TGTGCCTGGAGTCTAGGGACAGGGGACCATGGCTACACCTTC. It yields the protein CAWSLGTGDHGYTF.

There are a few counts of this clone. The CDR3 nucleotides read TGTGCCAGCAGCCAAGCGGCGGGCTATGGCTACACCTTC. This encodes CASSQAAGYGYTF. The genes are TRBV3-1 (or the pseudogene TRBV3-2) and TRBJ1-2, with unresolved D. Germline values: CDR1 LGHDT, CDR2 YNNKEL (reference sequence). This CDR3 spans 13 amino acids. V was pared by 1 base and J by 4 bases, with 7 bases between.

The J gene is TRBJ2-1, the V gene TRBV12-3 or TRBV12-4, with D perhaps TRBD1 (5 bases). V shed 6 bases and J shed 7 bases, with 13 bases lying between them. The CDR3 consists of 13 residues. The CDR3 DNA reads as TGTGCCAGCAGCTCACAGGCTGGAAATGAGCAGTTCTTC. Its protein product is CASSSQAGNEQFF.

This chain's CDR3 is CAWRRQGAGYTF. DNA for the CDR3: TGTGCCTGGAGACGACAAGGGGCTGGCTACACCTTC. V usage is TRBV30 and J usage is TRBJ1-2, with D possibly being TRBD1 (5 bases). V was pared by 3 bases and J by 7 bases, with 12 bases between. In germline, CDR1 is GTSNPN, CDR2 SVGIG (reference sequence). This CDR3 spans 12 amino acids. The variable domain in full, completed from reference TRBV30 and TRBJ1-2, reads SQTIHQWPATLVQPVGSPLSLECTVEGTSNPNLYWYRQAAGRGLQLLFYSVGIGQISSEVPQNLSASRPQDRQFILSSKKLLLSDSGFYLCAWRRQGAGYTFGSGTRLTVV.

V and J are TRBV11-1 and TRBJ1-2; 10 nucleotides line up with TRBD1. Trimming cost V 5 bases and J 4 bases; bases outside gene matches: 4. The length of the CDR3 is 14 residues. Germline CDR1 is SGHAT and CDR2 is FQDESV (reference sequence). The CDR3: CASSPTGGSYGYTF. The CDR3 DNA is TGTGCCAGCAGCCCGACAGGGGGCAGCTATGGCTACACCTTC.

The V and J genes are TRBV28 and TRBJ2-1, with 14 bases aligning to TRBD2. This CDR3 is 15 amino acids long. Germline CDR1 reads MDHEN; CDR2 reads SYDVKM. J lost 6 bases, V lost 4 bases, and 2 bases had no gene match. As DNA, the CDR3 is TGTGCCAGCAGTTCCGGACTAGCGGGGGGCAATGAGCAGTTCTTC. Its protein is CASSSGLAGGNEQFF.

The gene calls are TRBV5-1 and TRBJ1-1; D perhaps matches TRBD1 (6 bases). Trimming shortened V by 5 bases and J by 8 bases, and 13 bases separated the two germline ends. The CDR3 is made up of 12 amino acids. Germline V CDR1 and CDR2: SGHRS, YFSETQ. CDR3 residues: CASSLWGGEAFF. The CDR3 coding sequence is TGCGCCAGCAGTCTTTGGGGGGGCGAAGCTTTCTTT. Supplemented by reference TRBV5-1 and TRBJ1-1, the full variable domain reads KAGVTQTPRYLIKTRGQQVTLSCSPISGHRSVSWYQQTPGQGLQFLFEYFSETQRNKGNFPGRFSGRQFSNSRSEMNVSTLELGDSALYLCASSLWGGEAFFGQGTRLTVV.

The chain is built from TRBV2 and TRBJ1-2, with 10 bases aligning to TRBD1. Unmatched junction bases numbered 9, after V lost 4 bases and J lost 4 bases. The V gene's germline CDR1 is SNHLY and CDR2 FYNNEI. The CDR3 has 16 amino acids. The CDR3 DNA reads TGTGCCAGCAGTGGGACAGGGGGGTTTCAGGGCTATGGCTACACCTTC. Translated, it gives CASSGTGGFQGYGYTF.

The rearrangement links TRBV11-2 to TRBJ2-7; TRBD1 aligns across 7 bases. CDR3 length equals 16 residues. With V trimmed by 8 bases and J by 0 bases, 13 bases remained unmatched. The germline V gene encodes CDR1 SGHAT and CDR2 FQNNGV. This CDR3 reads CASEVRRTGGSYEQYF. CDR3 nucleotide sequence: TGTGCCAGCGAGGTCAGGCGGACAGGAGGCTCCTACGAGCAGTACTTC. Variable domain in full (rest from reference TRBV11-2 and TRBJ2-7): EAGVAQSPRYKIIEKRQSVAFWCNPISGHATLYWYQQILGQGPKLLIQFQNNGVVDDSQLPKDRFSAERLKGVDSTLKIQPAKLEDSAVYLCASEVRRTGGSYEQYFGPGTRLTVT.

Only a few counts were recorded for this clone. The genes are TRBV28 and TRBJ1-2, with 8 nucleotides matching TRBD1. Trimming at V came to 6 bases and at J to 3 bases, leaving 6 bases not matched to a gene. CDR1 and CDR2 (germline): MDHEN, SYDVKM. The CDR3 is 14 residues long. The CDR3 is CASSYGQGHYGYTF. As DNA, the CDR3 is TGTGCCAGCAGCTATGGACAGGGTCACTATGGCTACACCTTC.

This chain joins TRBV29-1 and TRBJ2-5; TRBD2 matches at 8 bases. Germline CDR1 is SQVTM and CDR2 is ANQGSEA. This CDR3 has 14 residues. With V trimmed by 6 bases and J by 4 bases, 10 bases remained unmatched. As DNA, the CDR3 is TGCAGCGTGGACCCCCCGGGGGGGCGAGAGACCCAGTACTTC. Translating it yields CSVDPPGGRETQYF.

The V and J genes are TRBV6-5 and TRBJ1-4; TRBD1 matches at 9 bases. From germline, CDR1 is MNHEY and CDR2 SVGAGI. The CDR3 totals 16 residues. V shed 4 bases and J 6 bases; nucleotides not matched to a gene: 9. The CDR3 coding sequence is TGTGCCAGCAGTTTTAGCCAGGACAGGGGACATGAAAAACTGTTTTTT. This encodes CASSFSQDRGHEKLFF.

This clone occurred a few times. Here the CDR3 reads CASSFPRDTQYF. The CDR3 DNA reads as TGTGCCAGCAGTTTTCCCCGGGATACGCAGTATTTT. The chain employs TRBV12-3 or TRBV12-4 and TRBJ2-3; D remains unclear. Between the trimmed V and J ends, which lost 3 bases and 6 bases, there was a span of 7 bases. The CDR3 totals 12 residues.

J is TRBJ1-4 and V is TRBV7-9, with D unclear. V dropped 3 bases and J dropped 0 bases, with 17 bases sitting between them. Germline V CDR1 and CDR2: SEHNR, FQNEAQ (reference sequence). This CDR3 spans 18 amino acids. CDR3 residues: CASSFAPLLDATNEKLFF. CDR3 DNA: TGTGCCAGCAGCTTTGCGCCCCTGCTCGATGCAACTAATGAAAAACTGTTTTTT.

The chain recombines TRBV9 with TRBJ1-6; 7 bases are shared with TRBD1. Germline V gene data show CDR1 as SGDLS and CDR2 as YYNGEE. This CDR3 region has 15 residues. With 3 bases clipped from V and 7 bases from J, the junction kept 7 bases outside the gene matches. CDR3 amino acids: CASSGSGTENSPLHF. The CDR3 nucleotides read TGTGCCAGCAGCGGCTCCGGGACAGAAAATTCACCCCTCCACTTT.

The chain is built from TRBV7-2 and TRBJ1-3; D is unclear. From germline, CDR1 is SGHTA and CDR2 FQGNSA. This CDR3 comprises 13 residues. Between the trimmed V and J ends, which lost 4 bases and 4 bases, there was a span of 8 bases. The CDR3 DNA reads as TGTGCCAGCAGCTCAGGCTCAGGAAACACCATATATTTT. Protein sequence: CASSSGSGNTIYF. The whole variable domain, filled in from reference TRBV7-2 and TRBJ1-3, reads GAGVSQSPSNKVTEKGKDVELRCDPISGHTALYWYRQSLGQGLEFLIYFQGNSAPDKSGLPSDRFSAERTGGSVSTLTIQRTQQEDSAVYLCASSSGSGNTIYFGEGSWLTVV.

The V call is TRBV6-1, the J call TRBJ2-1; 10 positions match TRBD2. The CDR3 runs 14 residues. CDR1 MNHNS and CDR2 SASEGT come from the germline V gene. Trimming at V came to 3 bases and at J to 8 bases, leaving 4 bases not matched to a gene. In DNA form, the CDR3 reads TGTGCCAGCAGTGACAGCGGGGGGGGCGATGAGCAGTTCTTC. Translating it yields CASSDSGGGDEQFF.

V is TRBV28 and J is TRBJ1-2, with unresolved D. The CDR3 has 12 residues. The V end lost 3 bases, the J end lost 2 bases, and 4 bases lay between the germline ends. Germline assignment: CDR1 MDHEN and CDR2 SYDVKM. The CDR3 protein is CASSLQNYGYTF. Here the CDR3 DNA reads TGTGCCAGCAGTTTGCAGAACTATGGCTACACCTTC.

The chain couples TRBV24-1 to TRBJ2-3, with D perhaps matching TRBD1 (6 bases). Between the trimmed V and J ends, which lost 5 bases and 0 bases, there was a span of 17 bases. Germline loops: CDR1 KGHDR, CDR2 SFDVKD. The CDR3 has 17 residues. In nucleotides, the CDR3 is TGTGCCACCAGTGGTGCCGGGACACCATTTAGCACAGATACGCAGTATTTT. Translating gives CATSGAGTPFSTDTQYF.

The V gene is TRBV27, the J gene TRBJ1-3, with 7 bases matching TRBD1. With V trimmed by 11 bases and J by 4 bases, 8 bases remained unmatched. The germline V gene has CDR1 MNHEY and CDR2 SMNVEV (reference sequence). This CDR3 contains 13 residues. CDR3 DNA: TGTGCCTCGTCCAGGGGGGCCGGAAACACCATATATTTT. It translates to CASSRGAGNTIYF.

The rearrangement uses TRBV5-1 and TRBJ1-2, with 9 positions matching TRBD1. The CDR3 consists of 16 residues. V was clipped by 3 bases and J by 5 bases; unmatched bases: 11. The germline CDR1 and CDR2 sequences are SGHRS and YFSETQ. This chain's CDR3 is CASSSRVDRGPYGYTF. Written as DNA, the CDR3 is TGCGCCAGCAGCTCCCGAGTGGACAGGGGCCCTTATGGCTACACCTTC.

The rearrangement links TRBV29-1 to TRBJ1-1; D unclear. The CDR3 length is 13 residues. The germline V gene encodes CDR1 SQVTM and CDR2 ANQGSEA. V dropped 4 bases and J dropped 4 bases, with 13 bases sitting between them. This chain's CDR3 is CSVGASVGTEAFF. The CDR3 DNA reads TGCAGCGTTGGGGCCAGTGTGGGCACTGAAGCTTTCTTT.